Listed below are T cell receptor beta chains from one sample, sequenced in a study of cytomegalovirus exposure and HLA in healthy donors. Here immunoSEQ multiplex PCR was the method, and the copy in TCRdb shows in-frame clones only, minus some. This sample carries 150,000 to 200,000 clones, 75% to 90% of them seen once, and the ten largest clones take around 2.1%. Sequencing was done on a sample of PBMCs. All receptors derive from a woman aged 18-30 years in good health and CMV-seronegative. Both conserved end residues are part of each CDR3. The D gene is left open where the match is weak. A row's size may be missing; if present it is once, few, many or a size class.

D	V	J	size	DNA	CDR3
.	TRBV7-8	TRBJ2-1	few	TGTGCCAGCAGCTTAGCGGGGGCGCACAGCAATGAGCAGTTCTTC	CASSLAGAHSNEQFF
.	TRBV5-1	TRBJ1-1	.	TGCGCCAGCAGTCGGGGGGGACGAGCGTTCCTGAACACTGAAGCTTTCTTT	CASSRGGRAFLNTEAFF
.	TRBV5-1	TRBJ1-1	.	TGCGCCAGCACGACCGGGGTTGAGAACACTGAAGCTTTCTTT	CASTTGVENTEAFF
TRBD2	TRBV14	TRBJ2-1	.	TGTGCCAGCAGCCAAGAAAGTCTAGCGGGTCCGGTGGGGGAGCAGTTCTTC	CASSQESLAGPVGEQFF
.	TRBV5-1	TRBJ1-2	.	TGCGCCAGCGGACCATTCGATGGCGGGGGTGGCTACACCTTC	CASGPFDGGGGYTF
.	TRBV11-2	TRBJ2-3	.	TGTGCCAGCAGCTTGCCAAACAGGCTTGGCACAGATACGCAGTATTTT	CASSLPNRLGTDTQYF
.	TRBV9	TRBJ1-4	.	TGTGCCAGCAGCGTACAGGGCGGTGAAAAACTGTTTTTT	CASSVQGGEKLFF
.	TRBV2	TRBJ1-2	.	TGTGCCAGCAGTGAAGCGGAATACACAGGCTTGTATGGCTACACCTTC	CASSEAEYTGLYGYTF
.	TRBV6-1	TRBJ2-3	.	TGTGCCATGTCCGGGGGGCGCATAAATACGCAGTATTTT	CAMSGGRINTQYF
TRBD1	TRBV7-2	TRBJ2-3	once	TGTGCCAGCAGCTTAGGGGACAGGGCGACGCAGTATTTT	CASSLGDRATQYF
.	TRBV7-9	TRBJ2-7	.	TGTGCCAGCAGTTTCACAGGGTACGAGCAGTACTTC	CASSFTGYEQYF
.	TRBV7-2	TRBJ2-1	few	TGTGCCAGCAGCTTAGGGTCGAACAGGGCCAGCAATGAGCAGTTCTTC	CASSLGSNRASNEQFF
TRBD1	TRBV6-6	TRBJ1-2	once	TGTGCCAGCAGCCCTACCGGGACAGGGGGGCGTGGCTACACCTTC	CASSPTGTGGRGYTF
.	TRBV11-2	TRBJ2-5	.	TGTGCCAGCAGCTTAGTATATCGCCCCGCGGGGGAGACCCAGTACTTC	CASSLVYRPAGETQYF
TRBD1	TRBV10-2	TRBJ2-7	.	TGCGCCAGCAGGGACGGGACAGGGGCCTACGAGCAGTACTTC	CASRDGTGAYEQYF
TRBD2	TRBV27	TRBJ2-7	once	TGTGCCAGCAGTTGGGGACTAGCGGGAGGATACGAGCAGTACTTC	CASSWGLAGGYEQYF
.	TRBV7-9	TRBJ2-7	few	TGTGCCTCCCAAGACAGCTACGAGCAGTACTTC	CASQDSYEQYF
TRBD1	TRBV5-4	TRBJ1-2	few	TGTGCCAGCAGCTTTCTAGGGGGCAACTATGGCTACACCTTC	CASSFLGGNYGYTF
.	TRBV12-5	TRBJ1-2	.	TGTGCTAGTGGTTTGAGGGGTTTAGGGGGTTTCGTTGAAGGCTACACCTTC	CASGLRGLGGFVEGYTF
TRBD1	TRBV5-8	TRBJ1-5	once	TGTGCCAGCAGCCCAAATCCCGGGACAGACCTTTATAGCAATCAGCCCCAGCATTTT	CASSPNPGTDLYSNQPQHF
TRBD1	TRBV10-1	TRBJ1-1	.	TGCGCCACTACGGGACAGGGACCTGAAGCTTTCTTT	CATTGQGPEAFF
.	TRBV10-1	TRBJ2-2	.	TGCGCCAGTTCTCTCGGGAGCGACACCGGGGAGCTGTTTTTT	CASSLGSDTGELFF
.	TRBV5-1	TRBJ2-3	.	TGCGCCAGCAGCTTGGGATCCGGGACTCCGTCGTCTAGCACAGATACGCAGTATTTT	CASSLGSGTPSSSTDTQYF
TRBD1	TRBV5-1	TRBJ2-7	.	TGCGCCAGCAGCTTAACGGGACAGGGTTTAGCCTACGAGCAGTACTTC	CASSLTGQGLAYEQYF
TRBD1	TRBV4-1	TRBJ1-2	.	TGCGCCAGCAGCCAAGAATATCTGGGGGCAGGGGGCAACTATGGCTACACCTTC	CASSQEYLGAGGNYGYTF
TRBD1	TRBV6-1	TRBJ2-3	.	TGTGCCAGCAGTACCCCCAGGGGGGATACGCAGTATTTT	CASSTPRGDTQYF
TRBD1	TRBV7-9	TRBJ1-4	few	TGTGCCAGCAGCTCGGGACAGCCAAATGAAAAACTGTTTTTT	CASSSGQPNEKLFF
TRBD2	TRBV9	TRBJ2-1	once	TGTGCCAGCAGCGCTCACCCGGGACTAGCGGGTATCTACAATGAGCAGTTCTTC	CASSAHPGLAGIYNEQFF
.	TRBV5-1	TRBJ2-7	.	TGCGCCAGCAGCTTGTTGGGGCTCCACCGGGCCGCGGGGACCTTCTACGAGCAGTACTTC	CASSLLGLHRAAGTFYEQYF
TRBD2	TRBV7-6	TRBJ2-2	.	TGTGCCAGCAGCTTAGTAGCGGGGACCTCGAACACCGGGGAGCTGTTTTTT	CASSLVAGTSNTGELFF
.	TRBV5-1	TRBJ1-2	few	TGCGCCAGCAGCTTGGGGCGGCCTGAGGGCTACACCTTC	CASSLGRPEGYTF